This T cell receptor (beta chain) emerged from a study of blood T cell repertoires in COVID-19. Study at large: Sample material is recorded as cDNA or gDNA derived from T cells, B-cell-depleted T cells, or PBMCs.

V was pared by 0 bases and J by 6 bases, with 8 bases between. The length of the CDR3 is 13 residues. Germline loops: CDR1 LGHNA, CDR2 YNFKEQ. Cohort assignment relied on participant-reported clinical history. Authors' analysis steps: Estimation of nucleated cell counts relied on the amplification of reference gene primers. Here immunoSEQ multiplex PCR was the method, and the copy in TCRdb shows in-frame clones only, minus some. That table gives V, J and clone size, and the DNA gave D and trimming. The table lists under 300,000 clones, 87% of them singletons. The TCR comes from a woman aged 25 to 39 with acute COVID-19. The chain is built from TRBV4-2 and TRBJ1-1; D may be TRBD1 (5 bases). The sequenced sample consisted of PBMCs or T cells enriched from blood (not recorded which). CDR3 loop: CASSQDGGAEAFF. CDR3 sequence (DNA): TGTGCCAGCAGCCAAGATGGAGGGGCTGAAGCTTTCTTT.